This T cell receptor (beta chain) was documented in a study of response to subunit inactivated influenza vaccine. This clonotype has at least ten counts. Its antigen is unknown. Study observations and caveats: Seasonal influenza vaccination, on each occasion, was suggested by the authors to recruit few new T cells.

Using its own MiXCR run on the RT-PCR reads, TCRdb lists one record per CDR3 protein. The sample holds about 780,000 distinct CDR3 sequences, around a sixth seen once. The sample was PBMCs from blood, taken less than 6 days after vaccination. The TCR originated in a man aged 45-65 years who received an inactivated influenza vaccine.

The chain's CDR3 is CASSLSEDYEQYF. The CDR3 DNA is TGTGCCAGCAGTTTATCGGAAGACTACGAGCAGTACTTC. This chain links TRBV12-3 or TRBV12-4 with TRBJ2-7; no clear D gene. The CDR3 runs to 13 residues. Between the trimmed V and J ends, which lost 2 bases and 3 bases, there was a span of 8 bases.